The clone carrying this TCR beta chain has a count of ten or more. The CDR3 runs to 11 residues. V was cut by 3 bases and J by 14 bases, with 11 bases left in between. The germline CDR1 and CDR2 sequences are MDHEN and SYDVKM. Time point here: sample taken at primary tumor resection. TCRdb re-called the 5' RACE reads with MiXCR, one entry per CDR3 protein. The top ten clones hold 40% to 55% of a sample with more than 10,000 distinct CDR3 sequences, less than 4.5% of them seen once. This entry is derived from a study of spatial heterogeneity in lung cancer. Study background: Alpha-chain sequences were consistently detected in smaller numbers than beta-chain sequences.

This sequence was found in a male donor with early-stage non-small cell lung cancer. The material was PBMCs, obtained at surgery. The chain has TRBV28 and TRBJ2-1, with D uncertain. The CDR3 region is CASSFGSLEFF. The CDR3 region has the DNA TGTGCCAGCAGTTTCGGCTCCCTGGAGTTCTTC.